One T cell receptor beta chain is described in this entry. The CDR3 is 17 residues long. V gave up 6 bases and J gave up 0 bases, with 19 bases separating them. Germline V gene sequence: CDR1 MDHEN, CDR2 SYDVKM. The sample belongs to a study of Ad26.COV2.S vaccination and SARS-CoV-2 variants. Treatment in this sample: 19 received Ad26.COV2.S at low or high dose, single or two shots; several received placebo; per-sample allocation not given. Day 63 following the first vaccine or placebo injection was when the samples were taken. The individual, an adult aged 18-55 years, was a donor in Boston. Here immunoSEQ multiplex PCR was the method, and the copy in TCRdb shows in-frame clones only, minus some. The sample records some 420,000 clones, 70% to 90% being singletons.

This sequence originates from a person between 18 and 65 years old who received the Ad26.COV2.S COVID-19 vaccine or a placebo. This chain connects TRBV28 to TRBJ2-3; tentatively, D is TRBD2 (6 bases). The starting material was peripheral blood, obtained in a trial of Ad26.COV2.S vaccine versus placebo. The CDR3 nucleotides read TGTGCCAGCAGCCCCACCTGGGCTAGCGTAAGCACAGATACGCAGTATTTT. This encodes CASSPTWASVSTDTQYF.